This T cell receptor (beta chain) was recovered during a study of T cells in localized non-small cell lung cancer. Assay used: immunoSEQ multiplex PCR; TCRdb lists only in-frame clones, some missing. The data show tens of thousands of clones, more than 75% seen once. In regard to this clone: Its matching antigen is unknown.

General observations from the study: Higher T cell density in the blood was associated with longer overall survival, whereas higher adjacent-lung clonality associated with shorter survival. Paired adjacent lung recovered a median around 60 of the top 100 tumor clones. Uninvolved adjacent lung showed higher T cell clonality than tumor.

V was clipped by 0 bases and J by 6 bases, with 12 bases between them. Germline V lookup: CDR1 LGHNA, CDR2 YNFKEQ. This CDR3 region has 15 residues. V is TRBV4-2 and J is TRBJ1-3; D is possibly TRBD1 (5 bases). The sequencing used peripheral blood, collected before any cancer treatment. This TCR derives from a woman aged 40 to 75 with stage I squamous cell lung carcinoma. The CDR3 region is CASSQDSGLTNTIYF. In DNA, the CDR3 is TGTGCCAGCAGCCAAGATTCAGGGTTAACAAACACCATATATTTT.